Listed below are T cell receptor beta chains from one sample, sequenced in a study of blood T cell repertoires in COVID-19. Generated by immunoSEQ multiplex PCR, the TCRdb table keeps only in-frame clones and is missing some. The table shows tens of thousands of clones, with approximately 80% occurring only once. Source material: peripheral blood. Receptors originate from a man aged 70-80 years with acute or convalescent COVID-19. Each CDR3 is given with its conserved first and last residue. D genes are given only for firm matches. Expanded clones get a size class; other rows say once, few or many, or leave the size out.

v_gene: TRBV18; abundance: .; d_gene: .; j_gene: TRBJ2-7; CDR3aa: CASRGQLSSEQYF; CDR3nt: TGTGCCAGCCGAGGACAGTTAAGCTCCGAGCAGTACTTC
v_gene: TRBV2; abundance: few; d_gene: TRBD1; j_gene: TRBJ1-4; CDR3aa: CASFRDRDEKLFF; CDR3nt: TGTGCCAGTTTCCGGGACAGGGACGAAAAACTGTTTTTT
v_gene: TRBV7-2; abundance: .; d_gene: .; j_gene: TRBJ2-3; CDR3aa: CASSLNSAADTQYF; CDR3nt: TGTGCCAGCAGCTTAAATTCCGCGGCAGATACGCAGTATTTT
v_gene: TRBV27; abundance: few; d_gene: .; j_gene: TRBJ1-3; CDR3aa: CASRVRSSGNTIYF; CDR3nt: TGTGCCAGCAGGGTTAGAAGCTCTGGAAACACCATATATTTT
v_gene: TRBV21-1; abundance: .; d_gene: .; j_gene: TRBJ2-7; CDR3aa: CASSKDSEERTTYEQYF; CDR3nt: TGTGCCAGCAGCAAAGATTCTGAGGAGCGTACGACCTACGAGCAGTACTTC
v_gene: TRBV30; abundance: .; d_gene: .; j_gene: TRBJ2-7; CDR3aa: CAWSASFQGSEYF; CDR3nt: TGTGCCTGGAGTGCCAGCTTTCAGGGGTCTGAGTACTTC
v_gene: TRBV7-6; abundance: .; d_gene: .; j_gene: TRBJ1-2; CDR3aa: CASSLGAGDGYTF; CDR3nt: TGTGCCAGCAGCTTAGGGGCGGGGGATGGCTACACCTTC
v_gene: TRBV7-2; abundance: .; d_gene: .; j_gene: TRBJ2-1; CDR3aa: CASSSAPLSSYNEQFF; CDR3nt: TGTGCCAGCAGCTCCGCTCCTCTTAGCTCCTACAATGAGCAGTTCTTC
v_gene: TRBV7-2; abundance: .; d_gene: TRBD1; j_gene: TRBJ1-2; CDR3aa: CASSPGGQGRGYTF; CDR3nt: TGTGCCAGCAGCCCCGGCGGACAGGGGAGAGGCTACACCTTC
v_gene: TRBV19; abundance: .; d_gene: .; j_gene: TRBJ1-2; CDR3aa: CASSTREGSYGYTF; CDR3nt: TGTGCCAGTAGTACCCGGGAGGGGAGCTATGGCTACACCTTC
v_gene: TRBV7-9; abundance: .; d_gene: TRBD2; j_gene: TRBJ2-4; CDR3aa: CASSPSGIAKNIQYF; CDR3nt: TGTGCCAGCAGCCCGAGCGGGATAGCCAAAAACATTCAGTACTTC
v_gene: TRBV4-2; abundance: .; d_gene: TRBD2; j_gene: TRBJ2-6; CDR3aa: CASSLSSGGSHGAGANVLTF; CDR3nt: TGTGCCAGCAGCCTCTCGTCTGGCGGGAGTCATGGTGCTGGGGCCAACGTCCTGACTTTC
v_gene: TRBV20-1; abundance: .; d_gene: .; j_gene: TRBJ1-6; CDR3aa: CSASFRNNSPLHF; CDR3nt: TGCAGTGCTAGTTTCAGGAATAATTCACCCCTCCACTTT